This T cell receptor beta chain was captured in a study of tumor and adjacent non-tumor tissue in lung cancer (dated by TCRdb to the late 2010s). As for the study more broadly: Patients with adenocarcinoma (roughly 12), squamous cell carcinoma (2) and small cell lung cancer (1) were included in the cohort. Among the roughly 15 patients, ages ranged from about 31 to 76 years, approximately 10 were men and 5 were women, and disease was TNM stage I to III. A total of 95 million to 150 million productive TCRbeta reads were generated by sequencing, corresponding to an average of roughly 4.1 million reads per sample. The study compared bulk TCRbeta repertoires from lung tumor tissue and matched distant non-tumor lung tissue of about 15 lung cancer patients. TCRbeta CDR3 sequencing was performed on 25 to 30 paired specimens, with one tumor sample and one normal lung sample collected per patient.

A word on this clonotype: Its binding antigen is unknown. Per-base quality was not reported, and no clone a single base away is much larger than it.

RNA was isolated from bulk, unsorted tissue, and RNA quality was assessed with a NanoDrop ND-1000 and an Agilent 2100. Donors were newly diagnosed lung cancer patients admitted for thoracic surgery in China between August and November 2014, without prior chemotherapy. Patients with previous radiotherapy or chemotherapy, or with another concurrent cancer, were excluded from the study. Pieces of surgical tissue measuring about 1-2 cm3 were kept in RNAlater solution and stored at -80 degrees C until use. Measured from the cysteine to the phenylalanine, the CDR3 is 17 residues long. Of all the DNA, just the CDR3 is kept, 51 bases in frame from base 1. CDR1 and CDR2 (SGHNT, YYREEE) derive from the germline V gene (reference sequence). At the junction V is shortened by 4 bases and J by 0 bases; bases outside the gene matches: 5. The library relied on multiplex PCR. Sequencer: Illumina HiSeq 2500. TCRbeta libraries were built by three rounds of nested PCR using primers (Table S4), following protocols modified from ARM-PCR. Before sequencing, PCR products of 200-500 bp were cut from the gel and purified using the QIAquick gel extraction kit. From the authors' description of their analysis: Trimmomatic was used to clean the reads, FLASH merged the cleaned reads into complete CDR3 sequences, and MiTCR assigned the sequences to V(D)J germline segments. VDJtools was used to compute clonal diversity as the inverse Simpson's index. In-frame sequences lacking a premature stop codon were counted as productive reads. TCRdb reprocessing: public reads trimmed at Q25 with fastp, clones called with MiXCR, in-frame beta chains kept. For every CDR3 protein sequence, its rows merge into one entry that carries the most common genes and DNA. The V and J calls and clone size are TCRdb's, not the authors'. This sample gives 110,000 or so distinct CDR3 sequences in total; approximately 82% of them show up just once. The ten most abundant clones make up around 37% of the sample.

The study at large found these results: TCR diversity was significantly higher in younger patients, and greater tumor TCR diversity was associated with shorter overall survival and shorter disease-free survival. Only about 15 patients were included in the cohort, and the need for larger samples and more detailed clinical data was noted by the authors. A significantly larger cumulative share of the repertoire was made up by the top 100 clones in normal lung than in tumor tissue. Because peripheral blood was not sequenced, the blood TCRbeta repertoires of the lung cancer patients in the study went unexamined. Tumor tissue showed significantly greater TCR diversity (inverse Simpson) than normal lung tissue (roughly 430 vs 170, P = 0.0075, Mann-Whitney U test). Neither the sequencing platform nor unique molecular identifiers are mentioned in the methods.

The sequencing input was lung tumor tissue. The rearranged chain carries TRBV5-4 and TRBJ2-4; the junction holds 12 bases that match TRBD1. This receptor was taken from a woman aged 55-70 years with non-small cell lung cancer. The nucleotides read TGTGCCAGCAGCGGGGGACAGGGGGCCCTAGCCAAAAACATTCAGTACTTC. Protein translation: CASSGGQGALAKNIQYF.